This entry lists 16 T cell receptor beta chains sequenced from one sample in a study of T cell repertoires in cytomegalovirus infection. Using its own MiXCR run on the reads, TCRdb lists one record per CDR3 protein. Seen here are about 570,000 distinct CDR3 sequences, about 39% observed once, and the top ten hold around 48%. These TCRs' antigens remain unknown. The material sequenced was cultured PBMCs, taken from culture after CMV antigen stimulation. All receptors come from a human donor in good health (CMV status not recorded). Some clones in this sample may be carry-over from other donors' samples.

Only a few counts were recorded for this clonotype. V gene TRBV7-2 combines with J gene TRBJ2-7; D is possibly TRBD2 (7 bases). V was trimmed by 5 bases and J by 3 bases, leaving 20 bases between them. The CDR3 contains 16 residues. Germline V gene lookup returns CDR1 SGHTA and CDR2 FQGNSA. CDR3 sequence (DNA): TGTGCCAGCAGCAAAGGGGGGAGGGCCGCGTTCTACGAGCAGTACTTC. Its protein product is CASSKGGRAAFYEQYF.

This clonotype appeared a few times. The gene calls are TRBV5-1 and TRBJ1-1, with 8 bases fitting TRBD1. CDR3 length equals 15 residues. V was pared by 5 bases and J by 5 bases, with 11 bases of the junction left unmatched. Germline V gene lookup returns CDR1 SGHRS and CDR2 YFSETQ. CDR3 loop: CASRALAQGGTEAFF. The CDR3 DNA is TGCGCCAGCAGAGCCTTGGCACAGGGGGGAACTGAAGCTTTCTTT.

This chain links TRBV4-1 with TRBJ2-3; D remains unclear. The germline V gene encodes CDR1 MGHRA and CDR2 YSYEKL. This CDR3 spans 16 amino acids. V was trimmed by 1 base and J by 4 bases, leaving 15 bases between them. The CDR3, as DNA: TGCGCCAGCAGCCAAGGGGAATTGGGGAACGCAGATACGCAGTATTTT. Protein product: CASSQGELGNADTQYF.

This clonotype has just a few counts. CDR3 sequence reads: CASSRLPLQPQHF. CDR3 DNA sequence: TGTGCCAGCAGCCGTCTACCGCTACAGCCCCAGCATTTT. The rearrangement joins TRBV7-8 to TRBJ1-5; D not certain. Deletions cut 5 bases from V and 7 bases from J, with 12 bases between. The germline gives CDR1 SGHVS, CDR2 FQNEAQ. The CDR3 sequence is 13 residues long.

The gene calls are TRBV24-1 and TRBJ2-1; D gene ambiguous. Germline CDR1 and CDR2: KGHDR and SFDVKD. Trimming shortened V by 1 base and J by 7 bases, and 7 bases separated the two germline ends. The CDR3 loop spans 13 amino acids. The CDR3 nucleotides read TGTGCCACCAGTGATTTAACCACGAATGAGCAGTTCTTC. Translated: CATSDLTTNEQFF.

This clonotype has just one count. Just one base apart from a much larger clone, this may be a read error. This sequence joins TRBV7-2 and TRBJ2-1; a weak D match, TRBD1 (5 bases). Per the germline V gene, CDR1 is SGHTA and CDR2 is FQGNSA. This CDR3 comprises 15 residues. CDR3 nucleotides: TGTGCCAGCAGCCTTGGCAGGGTCTCCCACAATGAGCAGTTCTTC. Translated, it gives CASSLGRVSHNEQFF.

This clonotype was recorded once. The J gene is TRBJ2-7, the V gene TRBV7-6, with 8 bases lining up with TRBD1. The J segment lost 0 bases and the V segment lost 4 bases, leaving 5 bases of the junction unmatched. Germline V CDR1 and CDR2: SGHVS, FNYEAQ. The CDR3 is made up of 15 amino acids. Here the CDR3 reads CASSSTGDVSYEQYF. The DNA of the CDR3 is TGTGCCAGCAGCTCGACAGGGGACGTCTCCTACGAGCAGTACTTC.

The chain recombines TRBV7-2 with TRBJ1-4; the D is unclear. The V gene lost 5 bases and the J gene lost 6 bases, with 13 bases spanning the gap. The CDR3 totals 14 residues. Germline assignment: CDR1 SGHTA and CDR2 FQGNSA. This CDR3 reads CASSPSGYDEKLFF. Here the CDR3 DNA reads TGTGCCAGCAGCCCCAGCGGATACGATGAAAAACTGTTTTTT.

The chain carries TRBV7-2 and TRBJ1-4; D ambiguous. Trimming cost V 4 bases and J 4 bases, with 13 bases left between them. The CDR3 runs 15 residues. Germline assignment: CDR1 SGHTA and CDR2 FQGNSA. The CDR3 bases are TGTGCCAGCAGCTCACAGCCACAATATAATGAAAAACTGTTTTTT. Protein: CASSSQPQYNEKLFF.

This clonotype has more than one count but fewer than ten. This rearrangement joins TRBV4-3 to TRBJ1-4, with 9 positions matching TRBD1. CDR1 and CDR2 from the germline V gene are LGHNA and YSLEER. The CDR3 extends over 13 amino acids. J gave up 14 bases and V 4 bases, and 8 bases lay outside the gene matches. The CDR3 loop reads CASSRYTGTGLFF. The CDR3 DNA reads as TGCGCCAGCAGCCGATACACCGGGACAGGGCTGTTTTTT.

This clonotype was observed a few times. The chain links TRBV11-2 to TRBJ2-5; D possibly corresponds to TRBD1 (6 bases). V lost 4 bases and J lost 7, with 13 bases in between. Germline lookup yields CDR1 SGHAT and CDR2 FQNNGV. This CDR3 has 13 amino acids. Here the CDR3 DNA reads TGTGCCAGCAGCTCACAGGGTGGTGGGACCCAGTACTTC. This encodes CASSSQGGGTQYF.

This chain's CDR3 is CASSLDGDTLRDTDTQYF. CDR3 nucleotide sequence: TGTGCCAGCAGCTTAGACGGGGACACTTTGAGGGACACAGATACGCAGTATTTT. The rearrangement links TRBV7-2 to TRBJ2-3; the D gene is possibly TRBD1 (6 bases). With 1 base removed from V and 2 bases from J, the gap between germline ends came to 19 bases. The germline gives CDR1 SGHTA, CDR2 FQGNSA. The CDR3 contains 18 residues.

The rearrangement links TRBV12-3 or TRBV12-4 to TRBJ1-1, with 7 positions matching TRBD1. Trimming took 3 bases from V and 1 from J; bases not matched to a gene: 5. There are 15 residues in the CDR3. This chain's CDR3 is CASSFRDRGNTEAFF. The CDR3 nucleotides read TGTGCCAGCAGTTTCCGGGACAGAGGGAACACTGAAGCTTTCTTT.

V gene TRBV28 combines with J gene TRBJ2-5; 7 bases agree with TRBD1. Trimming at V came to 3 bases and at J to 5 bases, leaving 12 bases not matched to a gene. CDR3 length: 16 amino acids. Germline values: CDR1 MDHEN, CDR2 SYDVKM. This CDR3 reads CASSFRAGGNQETQYF. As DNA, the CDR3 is TGTGCCAGCAGTTTCAGGGCAGGGGGTAATCAGGAGACCCAGTACTTC.

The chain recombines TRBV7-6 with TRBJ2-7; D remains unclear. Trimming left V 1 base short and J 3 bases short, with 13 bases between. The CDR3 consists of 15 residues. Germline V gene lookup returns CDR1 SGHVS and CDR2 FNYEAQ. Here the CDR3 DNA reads TGTGCCAGCAGCTTAGAAGCAGGTCCGAACTACGAGCAGTACTTC. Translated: CASSLEAGPNYEQYF.

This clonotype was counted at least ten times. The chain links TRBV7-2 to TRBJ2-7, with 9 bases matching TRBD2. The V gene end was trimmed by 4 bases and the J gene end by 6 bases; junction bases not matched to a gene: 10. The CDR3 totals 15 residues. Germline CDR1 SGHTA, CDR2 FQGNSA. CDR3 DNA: TGTGCCAGCAGCTCTTGGACTAGCGTAGTGAGCGAGCAGTACTTC. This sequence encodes CASSSWTSVVSEQYF.